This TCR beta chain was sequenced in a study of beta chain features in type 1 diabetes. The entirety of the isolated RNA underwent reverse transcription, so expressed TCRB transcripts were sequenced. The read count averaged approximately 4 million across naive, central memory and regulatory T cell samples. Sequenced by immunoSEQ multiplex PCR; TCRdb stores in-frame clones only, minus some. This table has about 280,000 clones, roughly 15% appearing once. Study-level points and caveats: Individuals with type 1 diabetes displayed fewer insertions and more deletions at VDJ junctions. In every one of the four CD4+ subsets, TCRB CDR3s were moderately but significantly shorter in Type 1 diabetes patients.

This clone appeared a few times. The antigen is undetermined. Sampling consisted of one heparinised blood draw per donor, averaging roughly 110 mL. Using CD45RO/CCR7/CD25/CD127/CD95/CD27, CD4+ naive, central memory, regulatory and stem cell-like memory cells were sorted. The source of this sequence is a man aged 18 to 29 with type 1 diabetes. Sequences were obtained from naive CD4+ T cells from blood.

In nucleotides, the CDR3 is TGTGCCAGCAGCCCCCCGCGGGGGGGCCCGGAGACCCAGTACTTC. Protein product: CASSPPRGGPETQYF. The chain has TRBV9 and TRBJ2-5, with 9 bases aligning to TRBD2. J was trimmed by 5 bases and V by 4 bases; bases with no gene match: 9. The CDR3 covers 15 residues. CDR1 and CDR2 from the germline V gene are SGDLS and YYNGEE.